Listed below are T cell receptor beta chains from one sample, sequenced in a study of cytomegalovirus exposure and HLA in healthy donors. Clones were sequenced by immunoSEQ multiplex PCR, and TCRdb holds only the in-frame ones, with some missing. The sample includes roughly 140,000 clones, roughly 80% of them seen just once. Sequences were obtained from PBMCs. These receptors came from a woman aged 40 to 55 in good health and CMV-seropositive. CDR3s include the opening cysteine and the closing phenylalanine or tryptophan. D genes are given only for firm matches. Not every row has a clone size; where given, it reads once, few, many or a size class.

d_gene: TRBD2; abundance: few; v_gene: TRBV5-4; j_gene: TRBJ2-6; CDR3nt: TGTGCCAGCAGCTCGGGGGGGTCTCACTCTGGGGCCAACGTCCTGACTTTC; CDR3aa: CASSSGGSHSGANVLTF
d_gene: .; abundance: .; v_gene: TRBV18; j_gene: TRBJ1-2; CDR3nt: TGTGCCAGCTCACCCGGGGTCAACTATGGCTACACCTTC; CDR3aa: CASSPGVNYGYTF
d_gene: TRBD1; abundance: few; v_gene: TRBV9; j_gene: TRBJ1-3; CDR3nt: TGTGCCAGCAGCGGAGACAGGGTCTCTGGAAACACCATATATTTT; CDR3aa: CASSGDRVSGNTIYF
d_gene: .; abundance: .; v_gene: TRBV30; j_gene: TRBJ1-5; CDR3nt: TGTGCCTGGAGTGCGGGGGGTAGCAATCAGCCCCAGCATTTT; CDR3aa: CAWSAGGSNQPQHF
d_gene: TRBD1; abundance: .; v_gene: TRBV15; j_gene: TRBJ1-5; CDR3nt: TGTGCCACGCATCCGACAGGGGGAAATCAGCCCCAGCATTTT; CDR3aa: CATHPTGGNQPQHF
d_gene: .; abundance: .; v_gene: TRBV11-2; j_gene: TRBJ1-2; CDR3nt: TGTGCCAGCAGCTTAGATCGGCTGGCAGGTGGCTACACCTTC; CDR3aa: CASSLDRLAGGYTF
d_gene: TRBD1; abundance: .; v_gene: TRBV19; j_gene: TRBJ1-2; CDR3nt: TGTGCCAGTAATGACAGGGGCGATAACTATGGCTACACCTTC; CDR3aa: CASNDRGDNYGYTF
d_gene: TRBD1; abundance: .; v_gene: TRBV10-2; j_gene: TRBJ1-1; CDR3nt: TGCGCCAGCAGTGACCCCGGGACAGGCCAGAGTACAGGTTTCTTT; CDR3aa: CASSDPGTGQSTGFF
d_gene: TRBD1; abundance: .; v_gene: TRBV5-1; j_gene: TRBJ1-1; CDR3nt: TGCGCCAGCAGCTTGGCCTCAGGGGGCACTGAAGCTTTCTTT; CDR3aa: CASSLASGGTEAFF
d_gene: .; abundance: once; v_gene: TRBV5-4; j_gene: TRBJ1-2; CDR3nt: TGTGCCAGCAGCTTGGGGCACTCGGGGGGATCCTATGGCTACACCTTC; CDR3aa: CASSLGHSGGSYGYTF
d_gene: TRBD2; abundance: .; v_gene: TRBV27; j_gene: TRBJ2-3; CDR3nt: TGTGCCAGCAGTTTAGGTCTAGCGGGGTTAACAGATACGCAGTATTTT; CDR3aa: CASSLGLAGLTDTQYF
d_gene: .; abundance: .; v_gene: TRBV5-4; j_gene: TRBJ2-5; CDR3nt: TGTGCCAGCAGCCGGGGGTACCAAGAGACCCAGTACTTC; CDR3aa: CASSRGYQETQYF
d_gene: TRBD2; abundance: once; v_gene: TRBV7-2; j_gene: TRBJ2-7; CDR3nt: TGTGCCAGCAGCTTGGCGGGAGGGCCGGGCGAGCAGTACTTC; CDR3aa: CASSLAGGPGEQYF
d_gene: TRBD2; abundance: once; v_gene: TRBV4-1; j_gene: TRBJ2-5; CDR3nt: TGCGCCAGCAGCTTGCCGGGACTAGCAGAGACCCAGTACTTC; CDR3aa: CASSLPGLAETQYF
d_gene: TRBD1; abundance: .; v_gene: TRBV11-3; j_gene: TRBJ2-1; CDR3nt: TGTGCCAGCAGCCCCGGGACAGGGTCGTTACAGCAGTTCTTC; CDR3aa: CASSPGTGSLQQFF
d_gene: .; abundance: .; v_gene: TRBV19; j_gene: TRBJ1-1; CDR3nt: TGTGCCAGTAGTATAAAGACTCAGGGGTGGTTGACTGAAGCTTTCTTT; CDR3aa: CASSIKTQGWLTEAFF
d_gene: .; abundance: .; v_gene: TRBV27; j_gene: TRBJ1-5; CDR3nt: TGTGCCAGCAGTCTATCGCTAAATCAGCCCCAGCATTTT; CDR3aa: CASSLSLNQPQHF
d_gene: .; abundance: .; v_gene: TRBV18; j_gene: TRBJ2-2; CDR3nt: TGTGCCAGCTCACCAAAGCGGACGAACACCGGGGAGCTGTTTTTT; CDR3aa: CASSPKRTNTGELFF
d_gene: TRBD2; abundance: .; v_gene: TRBV6-5; j_gene: TRBJ2-1; CDR3nt: TGTGCCAGCACGAGACTAGCGGGAGGTGACAATGAGCAGTTCTTC; CDR3aa: CASTRLAGGDNEQFF
d_gene: TRBD2; abundance: .; v_gene: TRBV7-9; j_gene: TRBJ2-7; CDR3nt: TGTGCCAGCAGCTCACCGGGACTAGCGGGACACGAGCAGTACTTC; CDR3aa: CASSSPGLAGHEQYF
d_gene: TRBD1; abundance: .; v_gene: TRBV6-1; j_gene: TRBJ2-5; CDR3nt: TGTGCCAGCAGCAACAGGGGGAGAGAGACCCAGTACTTC; CDR3aa: CASSNRGRETQYF
d_gene: .; abundance: .; v_gene: TRBV11-2; j_gene: TRBJ2-3; CDR3nt: TGTGCCAGCAGCTTAGGTAACTCCTTGGGGCCAGATACGCAGTATTTT; CDR3aa: CASSLGNSLGPDTQYF
d_gene: .; abundance: once; v_gene: TRBV10-3; j_gene: TRBJ2-2; CDR3nt: TGTGCCATCAGTGAGCGGGAAAACACCGGGGAGCTGTTTTTT; CDR3aa: CAISERENTGELFF
d_gene: .; abundance: .; v_gene: TRBV6-6; j_gene: TRBJ2-3; CDR3nt: TGTGCCAGCACCTCCCTGGGACTCACAGATACGCAGTATTTT; CDR3aa: CASTSLGLTDTQYF
d_gene: .; abundance: .; v_gene: TRBV9; j_gene: TRBJ2-6; CDR3nt: TGTGCCAGCAGCGTAGGTATTCAGGGCCTCTCTGGGGCCAACGTCCTGACTTTC; CDR3aa: CASSVGIQGLSGANVLTF
d_gene: TRBD2; abundance: .; v_gene: TRBV9; j_gene: TRBJ2-5; CDR3nt: TGTGCCAGCAGCGGGGGTACTAGCGTAACAGAGACCCAGTACTTC; CDR3aa: CASSGGTSVTETQYF
d_gene: TRBD2; abundance: .; v_gene: TRBV19; j_gene: TRBJ2-1; CDR3nt: TGTGCCAGTAGTGCCGACTGGGCGGGGGGTTACAATGAGCAGTTCTTC; CDR3aa: CASSADWAGGYNEQFF
d_gene: TRBD1; abundance: .; v_gene: TRBV5-1; j_gene: TRBJ2-7; CDR3nt: TGCGCCAGCAGCCCCTCCGGGACAGGGGGCTACGGGTCCTACGAGCAGTACTTC; CDR3aa: CASSPSGTGGYGSYEQYF
d_gene: .; abundance: few; v_gene: TRBV6-1; j_gene: TRBJ1-1; CDR3nt: TGTGCCAGCAGAGACCGGACAGATCACCACACTGAAGCTTTCTTT; CDR3aa: CASRDRTDHHTEAFF
d_gene: TRBD1; abundance: .; v_gene: TRBV7-8; j_gene: TRBJ2-5; CDR3nt: TGTGCCAGCAGCTTAAATACAGGGGGAGAGACCCAGTACTTC; CDR3aa: CASSLNTGGETQYF
d_gene: TRBD1; abundance: .; v_gene: TRBV5-1; j_gene: TRBJ1-2; CDR3nt: TGCGCCAGCAGGAACCCCGGGACAGGGGAAGGCTACACCTTC; CDR3aa: CASRNPGTGEGYTF
d_gene: .; abundance: .; v_gene: TRBV6-1; j_gene: TRBJ2-3; CDR3nt: TGTGCCAGCAGTGAATCCGGACTTCACACAGATACGCAGTATTTT; CDR3aa: CASSESGLHTDTQYF
d_gene: TRBD2; abundance: .; v_gene: TRBV5-1; j_gene: TRBJ2-5; CDR3nt: TGCGCCAGCAGCTCGCAGCTAGCGGGGGCAGAGACCCAGTACTTC; CDR3aa: CASSSQLAGAETQYF